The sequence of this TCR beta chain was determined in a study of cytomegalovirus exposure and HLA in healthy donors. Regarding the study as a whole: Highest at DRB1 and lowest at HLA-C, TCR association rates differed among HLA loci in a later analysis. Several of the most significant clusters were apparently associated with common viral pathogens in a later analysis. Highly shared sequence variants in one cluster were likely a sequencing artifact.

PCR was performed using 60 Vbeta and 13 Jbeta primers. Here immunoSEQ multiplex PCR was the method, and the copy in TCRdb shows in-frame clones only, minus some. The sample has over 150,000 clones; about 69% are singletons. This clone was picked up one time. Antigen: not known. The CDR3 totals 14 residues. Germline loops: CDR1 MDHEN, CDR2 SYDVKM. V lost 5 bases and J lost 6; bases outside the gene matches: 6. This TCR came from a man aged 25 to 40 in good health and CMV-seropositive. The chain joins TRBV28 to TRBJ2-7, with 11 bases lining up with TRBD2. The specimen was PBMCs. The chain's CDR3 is CASSANSGRAEQYF. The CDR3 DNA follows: TGTGCCAGCAGTGCAAATAGCGGGAGGGCCGAGCAGTACTTC.